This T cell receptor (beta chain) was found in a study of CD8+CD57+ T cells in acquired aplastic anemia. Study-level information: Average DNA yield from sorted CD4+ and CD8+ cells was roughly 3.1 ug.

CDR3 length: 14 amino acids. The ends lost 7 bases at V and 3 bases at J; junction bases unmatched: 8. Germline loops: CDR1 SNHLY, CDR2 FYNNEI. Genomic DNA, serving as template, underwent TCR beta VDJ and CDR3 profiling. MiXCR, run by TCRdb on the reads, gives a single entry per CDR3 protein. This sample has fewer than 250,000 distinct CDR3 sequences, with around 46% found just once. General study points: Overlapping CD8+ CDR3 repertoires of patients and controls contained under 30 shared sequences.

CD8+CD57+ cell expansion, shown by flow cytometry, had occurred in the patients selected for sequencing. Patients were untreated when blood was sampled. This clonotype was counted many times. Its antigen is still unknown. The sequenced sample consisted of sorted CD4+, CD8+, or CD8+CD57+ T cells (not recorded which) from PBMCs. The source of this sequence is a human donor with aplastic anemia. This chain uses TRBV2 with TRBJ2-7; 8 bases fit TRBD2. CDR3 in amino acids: CASNGREGRYEQYF. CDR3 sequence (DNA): TGTGCCAGCAACGGGAGGGAGGGCCGCTACGAGCAGTACTTC.